This T cell receptor beta chain was found in a study of cytotoxic CD8 clonotypes in ibrutinib-treated CLL (dated by TCRdb to the early 2020s). General notes on the study: The cohort included some 14 treatment-naive and about a dozen relapsed/refractory patients; about 18 were IGHV unmutated. Of the 85 to 90 participants in the trial, about two dozen had longitudinal samples available. On average, each sample yielded around 250,000 productive templates and tens of thousands of productive rearrangements. Cryopreserved peripheral blood mononuclear cells were collected at three points: before therapy, at response, and at either sustained remission or disease progression. Samples at response were collected after a median of about twelve months of treatment, with a range of about 6 to 36 months. Patients were still on ibrutinib when every remission and progressive disease sample was collected. Partial responses were observed in around 25 patients and complete responses in 2; after a median follow-up of 68 months, remission was maintained in approximately 14 patients and progression was observed in some twelve.

Results the study describes overall, beyond this receptor: Sampling times were not matched between patients in sustained remission and patients whose disease was progressing, and lymph node repertoires were not examined. At baseline, clonality was higher than in age-matched healthy donors and showed a strong correlation with circulating CD8+ T-cell counts. Public clonotypes were rare and either shrank or stayed stable during treatment, and the rise in clonality at ibrutinib response reflected expansion of private clonotypes. At ibrutinib response clonality went up, during sustained remission it held steady, and at progression it dropped back toward baseline.

V is shortened by 6 bases, J by 1 base, and the region joining them spans 12 bases. The CDR3 runs 14 amino acids, cysteine and phenylalanine included. The read is trimmed to its CDR3 DNA, 42 bases read in frame from base 1. According to the germline V gene, CDR1 reads MDHEN and CDR2 reads SYDVKM. A word on this clone: The target of this receptor is not known. No clone much larger than this one lies a single base away; base qualities are absent.

On a MiSeq, deep resolution sequencing aimed for a depth between 1 in 1 million and 1 in 200,000 T cells, with each clonotype covered around 10x on average. The immunoSEQ hsTCRB Kit was used to generate the TCR beta libraries. The original methods were these. ImmunoSEQ Data Assistant and ImmunoSEQ Analyzer were used for data analysis, and V, D and J genes were assigned according to IMGT definitions. Clonality, with values ranging from 0 to 1, was calculated as one minus the normalized Shannon entropy of productive rearrangement frequencies. Only overrepresented clonotypes making up at least 0.05% of the repertoire of each patient were included in the public clonotype analysis. Around 14 repertoires from age-matched healthy donors, obtained from immuneACCESS, served as clonality controls. This immuneACCESS table, as held by TCRdb, lists in-frame sequences with V and J called but not all clones. Of the missing ones, under half trace to an unresolved V gene in checked studies; the others have no known cause. V, J and clone size are taken as reported in that table, and D and trimming were inferred from the DNA itself. This sample gives 130,000 or so clones in total; 79% of them show up just once. Clones ranked in the top ten supply 10% to 15% of the sample.

The time point label here, explained by the study, means: about 11 months on ibrutinib. Roughly 2 micrograms of genomic DNA were extracted from cryopreserved PBMCs for TCR beta library preparation. Longitudinal blood samples from CLL patients on ibrutinib monotherapy were analyzed using high-throughput TCR beta sequencing. Patients were enrolled in a phase 2 open-label single-center ibrutinib monotherapy trial. This TCR came from a human donor with chronic lymphocytic leukemia. Sequences were derived from PBMCs, sampled after 12 months of ibrutinib treatment. This sequence uses TRBV28 and TRBJ1-1; the D gene identity is not certain. The base sequence is TGTGCCAGCAGGGAAATTTCAAGGAACACTGAAGCTTTCTTT. This yields the protein CASREISRNTEAFF. The entire variable domain, with the stretches around the CDR3 drawn from the reference TRBV28 and TRBJ1-1 proteins, is DVKVTQSSRYLVKRTGEKVFLECVQDMDHENMFWYRQDPGLGLRLIYFSYDVKMKEKGDIPEGYSVSREKKERFSLILESASTNQTSMYLCASREISRNTEAFFGQGTRLTVV.